The source of this TCR beta chain is a study of shared clonotypes between healthy human individuals. Donors comprised only Caucasian adults living in Nashville, Tennessee. It was at deep level that the assay was run. Each PCR replicate from the sorted subsets contained around 0.2 ug DNA, which is 25,000 to 30,000 T cell genomes. Profiling relied on immunoSEQ multiplex PCR, and the TCRdb table lists in-frame clones only, not all of them. The sample holds 650,000 to 700,000 clones; about nine tenths are singletons and the top ten take less than 40%. CDR1 and CDR2 (germline): MDHEN, SYDVKM. The CDR3 totals 16 residues. The ends lost 5 bases at V and 2 bases at J; junction bases unmatched: 4.

The origin of this receptor is a man aged 18 to 30 in good health. Some clones in this sample may be carry-over from other donors' samples. This rearrangement joins TRBV28 to TRBJ2-1; TRBD2 agrees at 12 bases. The sample comprised memory CD8+ T cells from PBMCs. Specified subset: CD45RO+ cells pooled with CCR7-negative TemRA cells. The CDR3 here is CASSGRTSGTYNEQFF. Here the CDR3 DNA reads TGTGCCAGCAGTGGACGGACTAGCGGGACCTACAATGAGCAGTTCTTC.